This T cell receptor beta chain was sequenced during a study of vaccination and CD4 T cells after COVID-19 (dated by TCRdb to between 2022 and 2023). For the study in its entirety: Convalescent patients had a positive SARS-CoV-2 result on nasal swab PCR, and of these patients, several had mild disease and one had severe disease. In the convalescent cohort there were six males and four females, among whom were two Hispanic individuals, seven Caucasians, two Asians and one multiracial person. Each participant got two doses of either the Pfizer-BioNTech BNT162b2 vaccine (n=8) or the Moderna mRNA-1273 vaccine (n=2). Post-COVID blood samples were collected from convalescent patients a median of around 96 days after diagnosis, with a range of roughly 35 to 180 days. Post-vaccine blood samples were obtained a median of approximately 74 days after the second vaccine dose, with a range of roughly 14 to 241 days. Overlapping spike peptide pools from SARS-CoV-2 and from the common cold coronaviruses HCoV-NL63, HCoV-OC43 and HCoV-229E were used as culture stimuli. Control cultures received a CEFX viral epitope pool as the positive control, an HIV-1 Nef peptide pool as the negative control, or no peptide. In around ten COVID-19 convalescent patients and a handful of infection-naive healthy vaccine recipients, the spike-specific CD4+ TCR repertoire before mRNA vaccination was compared with the repertoire after mRNA vaccination.

Taken from cysteine to phenylalanine, the CDR3 has 16 residues. Only CDR3 DNA is held: 48 bases, read in frame from base 1. The germline V gene yields MDHEN for CDR1 and SYDVKM for CDR2. V is cut by 7 bases and J by 0 bases, and the space between the germline ends is 15 bases. Read against the paper, the sample's treatment or condition label means: approximately 9-day PBMC culture with coronavirus spike peptide pools or control peptides (ViraFEST assay). To expand antigen-specific T cells with peptide pools and then pick out the expanded clonotypes through TCR sequencing, the study relied on the ViraFEST assay. Positive SARS-CoV-2 PCR tests in the convalescent patients dated from March to December 2020, before Alpha, Beta and Delta variants emerged in the United States. Each well held 2.2 million or so PBMCs cultured in IMDM containing around 5% human AB serum and around 9.2 IU/ml IL-2, with about 9.4 ug/ml peptide pools added. Half of the culture medium was replaced with fresh IL-2-containing medium on days 3 and 7. Once the cells had been in culture for around ten days, the EasySep CD4+ T cell isolation kit was used to isolate CD4+ T cells by negative selection. Ficoll-Paque Plus gradient centrifugation was used to isolate PBMCs from whole blood, and the isolated PBMCs were then either used fresh or cryopreserved at -140C. In general, triplicate wells were set up for every culture condition.

This clonotype was counted only a few times. Its specific antigen is unknown. One base away there is no much larger clone; base qualities are not given. The receptor library was made with PCR. DNA from cultured CD4+ T cells was subjected to TCR sequencing with the Oncomine TCR Beta short-read assay at the Johns Hopkins FTIC core. The QIAamp micro DNA kit was used to extract genomic DNA from the cultured CD4+ T cells. Oncomine TCR Beta libraries from cultured CD4+ T cells were pooled with unique dual indexes and sequenced on an Illumina iSeq 100. The study's processing was this. Non-productive sequences were filtered out, and CDR3s that did not start with C, did not end with F or W, or were shorter than 7 amino acids were discarded. Antigen-specific clonotypes were identified using the MANAFEST web application through comparison of peptide-stimulated wells with reference and other culture wells. An FDR below 0.05, an odds ratio above 5, and a productive frequency above 0.1% in at least two of three replicate wells were required for clones to be considered positive. A clonotype was classed as cross-reactive if the clonotype showed significant expansion both in SARS-CoV-2 spike wells and in at least one common cold coronavirus spike condition. Using R version 3.6.1, CDR3 homology was evaluated through Levenshtein distances (stringdist) along with unrooted phylogenetic trees (ape). TCRdb trimmed the raw reads at Q25, called clones with MiXCR and kept productive beta chains. Rows are unified per CDR3 protein, each entry keeping the most common DNA and genes. TCRdb's processing, not the authors' own work, is the source of the V and J calls. Across this sample there are thousands of distinct CDR3 sequences, with around half seen only once. The ten largest make up about 20% of the sample.

The investigation overall reported the following: In convalescent patients, a median about 84% of post-vaccine SARS-CoV-2-reactive clones were detected only after vaccination, and vaccine-specific priming was suggested by this finding. In convalescent patients, nearly all vaccine-specific clones (304 of 307) were found to be mono-reactive for SARS-CoV-2 spike rather than cross-reactive with common cold coronaviruses. The number of convalescent patients in the study was relatively small, and the study did not examine early timepoints following natural infection. An increase in the median number of SARS-CoV-2-reactive clonotypes from around 20 after infection to 38 after vaccination was observed, but the change was not found to be significant.

This TCR derives from a human donor who had recovered from COVID-19. Sample: CD4+ T cells from blood, cultured in vitro. This chain joins TRBV28 to TRBJ2-2; TRBD2 is possibly the D segment (5 matching bases). The CDR3 here reads CASTQQRPANTGELFF. In nucleotides, the sequence is TGTGCCAGCACCCAACAGCGGCCTGCGAACACCGGGGAGCTGTTTTTT.